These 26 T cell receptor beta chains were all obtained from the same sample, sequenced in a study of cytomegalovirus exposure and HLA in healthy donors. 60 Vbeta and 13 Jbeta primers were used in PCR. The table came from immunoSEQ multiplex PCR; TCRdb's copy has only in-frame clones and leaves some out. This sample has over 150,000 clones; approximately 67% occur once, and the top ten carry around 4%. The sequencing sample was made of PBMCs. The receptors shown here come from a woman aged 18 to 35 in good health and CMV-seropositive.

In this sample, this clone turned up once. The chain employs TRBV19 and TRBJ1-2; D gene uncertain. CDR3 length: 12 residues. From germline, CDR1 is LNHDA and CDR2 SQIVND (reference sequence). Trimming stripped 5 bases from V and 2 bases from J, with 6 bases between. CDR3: CASSPENYGYTF. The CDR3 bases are TGTGCCAGTAGTCCAGAAAACTATGGCTACACCTTC.

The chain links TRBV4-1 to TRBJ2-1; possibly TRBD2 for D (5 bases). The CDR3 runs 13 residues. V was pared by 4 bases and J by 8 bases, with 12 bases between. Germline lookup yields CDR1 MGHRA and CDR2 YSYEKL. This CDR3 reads CASSPREGYEQFF. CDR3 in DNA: TGCGCCAGCAGCCCACGAGAGGGCTATGAGCAGTTCTTC.

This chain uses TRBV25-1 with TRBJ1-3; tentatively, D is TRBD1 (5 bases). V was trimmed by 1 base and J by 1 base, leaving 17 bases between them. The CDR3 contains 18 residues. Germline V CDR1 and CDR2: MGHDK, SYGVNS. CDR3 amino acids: CASSESEGVIVSGNTIYF. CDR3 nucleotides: TGTGCCAGCAGTGAATCAGAAGGGGTAATTGTTTCTGGAAACACCATATATTTT.

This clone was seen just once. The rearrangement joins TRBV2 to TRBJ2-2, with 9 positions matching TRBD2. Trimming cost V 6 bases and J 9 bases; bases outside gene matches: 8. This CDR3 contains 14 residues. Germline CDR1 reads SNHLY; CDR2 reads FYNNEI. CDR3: CASRAGGPVRELFF. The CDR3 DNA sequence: TGTGCCAGCAGGGCGGGGGGGCCTGTTAGGGAGCTGTTTTTT.

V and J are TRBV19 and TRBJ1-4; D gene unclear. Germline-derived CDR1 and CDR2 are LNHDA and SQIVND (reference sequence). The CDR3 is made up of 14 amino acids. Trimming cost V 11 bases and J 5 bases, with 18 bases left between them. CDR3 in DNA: TGTGCCTCCGGGGAGGCTCTCGAAAATGAAAAACTGTTTTTT. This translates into CASGEALENEKLFF.

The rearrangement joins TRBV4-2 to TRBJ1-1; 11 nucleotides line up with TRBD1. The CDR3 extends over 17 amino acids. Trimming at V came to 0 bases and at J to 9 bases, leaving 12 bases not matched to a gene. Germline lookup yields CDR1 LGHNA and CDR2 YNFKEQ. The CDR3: CASSQDGTGGTSHKAFF. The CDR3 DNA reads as TGTGCCAGCAGCCAAGATGGGACAGGGGGTACGTCTCACAAAGCTTTCTTT.

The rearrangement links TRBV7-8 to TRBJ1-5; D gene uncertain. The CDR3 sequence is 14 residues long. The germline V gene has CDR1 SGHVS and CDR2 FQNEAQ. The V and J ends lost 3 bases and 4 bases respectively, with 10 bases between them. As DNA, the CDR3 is TGTGCCAGCAGCTTGGGGTCGGGAAATCAGCCCCAGCATTTT. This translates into CASSLGSGNQPQHF.

The CDR3, as DNA: TGTGCCAGCAGCTTCTCAGAGACCCAGTACTTC. It is translated as CASSFSETQYF. The chain uses TRBV5-6 and TRBJ2-5; D is undetermined. Germline values: CDR1 SGHDT, CDR2 YYEEEE. CDR3 size: 11 residues. V was clipped by 2 bases and J by 4 bases, with 3 bases between them.

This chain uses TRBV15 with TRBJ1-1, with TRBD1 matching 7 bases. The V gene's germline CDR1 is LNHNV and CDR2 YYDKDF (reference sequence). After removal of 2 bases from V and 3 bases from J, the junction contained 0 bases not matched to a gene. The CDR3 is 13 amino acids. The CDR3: CATSRQGDTEAFF. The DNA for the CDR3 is TGTGCCACCAGCAGACAGGGGGACACTGAAGCTTTCTTT.

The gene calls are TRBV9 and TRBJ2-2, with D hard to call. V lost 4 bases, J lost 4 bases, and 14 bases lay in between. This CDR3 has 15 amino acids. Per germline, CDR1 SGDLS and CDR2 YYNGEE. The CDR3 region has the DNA TGTGCCAGCAGCCTAGGCCATCGCGGCACCGGGGAGCTGTTTTTT. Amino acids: CASSLGHRGTGELFF.

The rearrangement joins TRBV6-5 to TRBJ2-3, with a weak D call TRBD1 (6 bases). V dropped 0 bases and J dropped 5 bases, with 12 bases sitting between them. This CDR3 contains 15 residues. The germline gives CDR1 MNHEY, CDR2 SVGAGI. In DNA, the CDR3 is TGTGCCAGCAGTTACTCGGTCACAGGGCAAGATACGCAGTATTTT. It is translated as CASSYSVTGQDTQYF.

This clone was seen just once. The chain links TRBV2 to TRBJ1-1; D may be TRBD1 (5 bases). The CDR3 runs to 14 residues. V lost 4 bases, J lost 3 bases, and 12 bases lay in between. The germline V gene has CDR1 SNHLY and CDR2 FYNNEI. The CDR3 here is CASSANRWDTEAFF. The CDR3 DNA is TGTGCCAGCAGTGCCAACAGGTGGGACACTGAAGCTTTCTTT.

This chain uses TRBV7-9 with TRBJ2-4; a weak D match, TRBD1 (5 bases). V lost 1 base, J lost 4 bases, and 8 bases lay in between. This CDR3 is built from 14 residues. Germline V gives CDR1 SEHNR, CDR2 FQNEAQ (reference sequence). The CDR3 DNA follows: TGTGCCAGCAGCTTAGAGGGGCTTAAAAACATTCAGTACTTC. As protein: CASSLEGLKNIQYF.

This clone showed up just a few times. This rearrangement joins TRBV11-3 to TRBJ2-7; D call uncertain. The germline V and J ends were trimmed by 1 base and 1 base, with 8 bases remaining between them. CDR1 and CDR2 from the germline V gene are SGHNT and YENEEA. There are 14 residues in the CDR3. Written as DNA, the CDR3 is TGTGCCAGCAGCTTAGTGCGAGCTTCCTACGAGCAGTACTTC. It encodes CASSLVRASYEQYF.

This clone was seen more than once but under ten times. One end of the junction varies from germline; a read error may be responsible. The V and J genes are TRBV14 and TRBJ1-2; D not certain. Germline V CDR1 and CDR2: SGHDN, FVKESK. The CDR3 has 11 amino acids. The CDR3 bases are TGTGCCAGCAGCCGCGCCGCCCGCCTCATCTTC. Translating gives CASSRAARLIF.

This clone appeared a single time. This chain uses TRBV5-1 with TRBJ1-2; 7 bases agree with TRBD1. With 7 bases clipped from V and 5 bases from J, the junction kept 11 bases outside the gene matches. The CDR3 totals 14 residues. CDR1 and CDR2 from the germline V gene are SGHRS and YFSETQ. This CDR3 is CASATGQEPYGYTF. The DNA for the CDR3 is TGCGCCAGCGCAACAGGACAGGAACCATATGGCTACACCTTC.

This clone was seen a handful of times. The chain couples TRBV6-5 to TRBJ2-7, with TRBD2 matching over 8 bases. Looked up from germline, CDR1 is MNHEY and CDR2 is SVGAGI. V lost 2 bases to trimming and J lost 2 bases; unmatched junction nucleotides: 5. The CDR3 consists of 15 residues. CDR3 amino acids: CASSYRLGRAYEQYF. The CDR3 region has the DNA TGTGCCAGCAGTTACCGTCTCGGGAGGGCCTACGAGCAGTACTTC.

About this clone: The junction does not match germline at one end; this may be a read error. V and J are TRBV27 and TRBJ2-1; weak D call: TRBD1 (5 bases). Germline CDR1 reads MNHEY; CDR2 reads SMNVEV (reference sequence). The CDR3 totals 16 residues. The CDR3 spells CTSSPLIRAPYNEQFF. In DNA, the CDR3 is TGTACCAGCAGTCCCTTGATCAGGGCACCCTACAATGAGCAGTTCTTC.

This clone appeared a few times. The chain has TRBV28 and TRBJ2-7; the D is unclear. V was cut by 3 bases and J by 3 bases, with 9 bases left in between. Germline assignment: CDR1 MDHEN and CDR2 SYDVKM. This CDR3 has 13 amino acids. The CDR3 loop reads CASSFLLSYEQYF. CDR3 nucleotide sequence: TGTGCCAGCAGTTTCCTCCTAAGCTACGAGCAGTACTTC.

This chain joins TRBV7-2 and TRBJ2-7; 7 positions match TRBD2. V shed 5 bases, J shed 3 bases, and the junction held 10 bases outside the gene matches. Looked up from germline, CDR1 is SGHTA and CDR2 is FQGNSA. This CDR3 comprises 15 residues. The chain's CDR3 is CASSRDYKSFYEQYF. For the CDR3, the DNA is TGTGCCAGCAGCCGGGACTACAAATCTTTCTACGAGCAGTACTTC.

CDR3 loop: CASSLRTSGSNHQETQYF. The CDR3 coding sequence is TGTGCCAGCAGTTTACGGACTAGCGGGAGCAATCACCAAGAGACCCAGTACTTC. The chain links TRBV27 to TRBJ2-5; 13 bases align to TRBD2. Trimming cost V 2 bases and J 0 bases; bases outside gene matches: 6. This CDR3 has 18 residues. Germline assignment: CDR1 MNHEY and CDR2 SMNVEV (reference sequence).

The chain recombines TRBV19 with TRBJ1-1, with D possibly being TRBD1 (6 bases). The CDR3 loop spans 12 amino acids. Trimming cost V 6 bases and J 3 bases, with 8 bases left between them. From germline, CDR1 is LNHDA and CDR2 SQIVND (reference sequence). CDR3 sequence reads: CASRQGYTEAFF. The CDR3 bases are TGTGCCAGTAGACAGGGATACACTGAAGCTTTCTTT.

The CDR3 DNA reads TGCAGCGTTGGTGGGGGGACCATCACAGATACGCAGTATTTT. Translated: CSVGGGTITDTQYF. V and J are TRBV29-1 and TRBJ2-3; D is possibly TRBD2 (6 bases). The length of the CDR3 is 14 residues. Germline loops: CDR1 SQVTM, CDR2 ANQGSEA. V was pared by 4 bases and J by 2 bases, with 13 bases between.

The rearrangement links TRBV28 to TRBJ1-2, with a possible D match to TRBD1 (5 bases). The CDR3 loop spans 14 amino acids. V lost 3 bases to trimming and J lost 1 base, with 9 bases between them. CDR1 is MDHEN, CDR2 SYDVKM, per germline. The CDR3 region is CASSLAGGNYGYTF. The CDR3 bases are TGTGCCAGCAGTTTGGCCGGGGGTAACTATGGCTACACCTTC.

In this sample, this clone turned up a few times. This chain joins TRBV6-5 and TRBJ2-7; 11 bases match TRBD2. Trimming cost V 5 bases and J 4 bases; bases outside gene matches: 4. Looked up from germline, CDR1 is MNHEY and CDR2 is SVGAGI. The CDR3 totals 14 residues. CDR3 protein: CASSTGTSGYEQYF. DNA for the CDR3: TGTGCCAGCAGTACGGGGACTAGCGGATACGAGCAGTACTTC.

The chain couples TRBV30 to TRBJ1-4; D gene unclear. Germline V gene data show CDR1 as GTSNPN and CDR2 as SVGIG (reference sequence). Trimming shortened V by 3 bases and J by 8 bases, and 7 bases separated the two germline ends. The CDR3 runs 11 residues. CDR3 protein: CAWSRREKLFF. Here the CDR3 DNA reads TGTGCCTGGAGCCGTAGAGAAAAACTGTTTTTT.